Listed below are T cell receptor beta chains from one sample, sequenced in a study of blood T cell repertoires in COVID-19. Assay used: immunoSEQ multiplex PCR; TCRdb lists only in-frame clones, some missing. The data show under 200,000 clones, over 70% seen once. Sequenced: PBMCs or T cells enriched from blood (not recorded which). All receptors derive from a woman in her 40s with acute COVID-19. Both conserved end residues are part of each CDR3. A D gene is named only where the DNA matches it firmly. Expanded clones are given a class, and other clones once, few, many or no size at all.

d_gene: -; j_gene: TRBJ2-1; abundance: once; v_gene: TRBV6-5; CDR3nt: TGTGCCAGCAGTCTCGGTGATGAGCAGTTCTTC; CDR3aa: CASSLGDEQFF
d_gene: TRBD2; j_gene: TRBJ2-3; abundance: -; v_gene: TRBV9; CDR3nt: TGTGCCAGCAGCGTAGAGCTCGGGGTGGGACTAGCGGGATTCACAGATACGCAGTATTTT; CDR3aa: CASSVELGVGLAGFTDTQYF
d_gene: TRBD1; j_gene: TRBJ1-2; abundance: -; v_gene: TRBV4-1; CDR3nt: TGCGCCAGCAGCGAGGGACAGCTCCTCTCTGGCTACACCTTC; CDR3aa: CASSEGQLLSGYTF
d_gene: -; j_gene: TRBJ2-1; abundance: -; v_gene: TRBV2; CDR3nt: TGTGCCAGCAGGTTTTCGAACACTAGGGATGACAATGAGCAGTTCTTC; CDR3aa: CASRFSNTRDDNEQFF
d_gene: TRBD1; j_gene: TRBJ2-7; abundance: -; v_gene: TRBV19; CDR3nt: TGTGCCAGTAGTATCCAACTCCCAACAGGGGCCTTCTACGAGCAGTACTTC; CDR3aa: CASSIQLPTGAFYEQYF
d_gene: -; j_gene: TRBJ2-1; abundance: -; v_gene: TRBV19; CDR3nt: TGTGCCAGTAGTCCGCCGGGATCGTCCTACAATGAGCAGTTCTTC; CDR3aa: CASSPPGSSYNEQFF
d_gene: -; j_gene: TRBJ2-1; abundance: -; v_gene: TRBV6-5; CDR3nt: TGTGCCAGCACACGAGTCGGTACCTACAATGAGCAGTTCTTC; CDR3aa: CASTRVGTYNEQFF
d_gene: TRBD2; j_gene: TRBJ2-1; abundance: -; v_gene: TRBV5-4; CDR3nt: TGTGCCAGCAGCTCCGGGACTAGCGGGAGCGGCTTGAATGAGCAGTTCTTC; CDR3aa: CASSSGTSGSGLNEQFF
d_gene: -; j_gene: TRBJ1-6; abundance: -; v_gene: TRBV18; CDR3nt: TGTGCCAGCTCACCGGACAGTCCTTCACCCCTCCACTTT; CDR3aa: CASSPDSPSPLHF
d_gene: TRBD2; j_gene: TRBJ2-3; abundance: few; v_gene: TRBV7-8; CDR3nt: TGTGCCAGCAGCCTCGGACTAGTAGACACAGATACGCAGTATTTT; CDR3aa: CASSLGLVDTDTQYF
d_gene: TRBD2; j_gene: TRBJ2-2; abundance: once; v_gene: TRBV10-3; CDR3nt: TGTGCCATCAGTGTCGGGGGGACCGGGGAGCTGTTTTTT; CDR3aa: CAISVGGTGELFF
d_gene: TRBD2; j_gene: TRBJ2-3; abundance: -; v_gene: TRBV5-4; CDR3nt: TGTGCCAGCAGCTTGGGTCTAGCGGGGGATTCAGCGCAGTATTTT; CDR3aa: CASSLGLAGDSAQYF
d_gene: -; j_gene: TRBJ2-3; abundance: -; v_gene: TRBV19; CDR3nt: TGTGCCAGTAGTACCCGACGTAGCTTAACAGATACGCAGTATTTT; CDR3aa: CASSTRRSLTDTQYF
d_gene: TRBD1; j_gene: TRBJ1-6; abundance: -; v_gene: TRBV30; CDR3nt: TGTGCCTCTACGGGACAGGCGGCTTCACCCCTCCACTTT; CDR3aa: CASTGQAASPLHF
d_gene: TRBD2; j_gene: TRBJ2-7; abundance: -; v_gene: TRBV3-1/TRBV3-2; CDR3nt: TGTGCCAGCAGCCCTGGACTAGCGGGGATTTACGAGCAGTACTTC; CDR3aa: CASSPGLAGIYEQYF
d_gene: -; j_gene: TRBJ2-1; abundance: -; v_gene: TRBV19; CDR3nt: TGTGCCAGTAGTATAGAGGGACTGAATGAGCAGTTCTTC; CDR3aa: CASSIEGLNEQFF
d_gene: -; j_gene: TRBJ2-2; abundance: -; v_gene: TRBV5-1; CDR3nt: TGCGCCAGCAGCTTGGAGGGAGCCGGGGAGCTGTTTTTT; CDR3aa: CASSLEGAGELFF
d_gene: -; j_gene: TRBJ1-2; abundance: once; v_gene: TRBV30; CDR3nt: TGTGCCTGGAGTCCCCCTCTCAACTATGGCTACACCTTC; CDR3aa: CAWSPPLNYGYTF
d_gene: TRBD1; j_gene: TRBJ1-2; abundance: -; v_gene: TRBV6-1; CDR3nt: TGTGCCAGCAGTGAATCGGACAGGGTAGGGTATGGCTACACCTTC; CDR3aa: CASSESDRVGYGYTF
d_gene: -; j_gene: TRBJ2-5; abundance: -; v_gene: TRBV27; CDR3nt: TGTGCCAGCAGTTTATCCCGAGGGGGACAAGAGACCCAGTACTTC; CDR3aa: CASSLSRGGQETQYF
d_gene: -; j_gene: TRBJ1-2; abundance: -; v_gene: TRBV2; CDR3nt: TGTGCCACTAACACGGGCTATGGCTACACCTTC; CDR3aa: CATNTGYGYTF
d_gene: TRBD2; j_gene: TRBJ2-3; abundance: -; v_gene: TRBV5-1; CDR3nt: TGCGCCAGCAGGAAGCGGGAGTCAGATACGCAGTATTTT; CDR3aa: CASRKRESDTQYF
d_gene: -; j_gene: TRBJ2-5; abundance: -; v_gene: TRBV5-8; CDR3nt: TGTGCCAGCAGCTTACAGCTGGACCAAGAGACCCAGTACTTC; CDR3aa: CASSLQLDQETQYF
d_gene: -; j_gene: TRBJ1-2; abundance: -; v_gene: TRBV19; CDR3nt: TGTGCCAGTAACAGGGCGTTCGGGGGGCCCTATGGCTACACCTTC; CDR3aa: CASNRAFGGPYGYTF
d_gene: -; j_gene: TRBJ2-5; abundance: -; v_gene: TRBV4-1; CDR3nt: TGCGCCAGCAGCCAAGATATAAAGGTAGAAATGACAGCAGAAGAGACCCAGTACTTC; CDR3aa: CASSQDIKVEMTAEETQYF